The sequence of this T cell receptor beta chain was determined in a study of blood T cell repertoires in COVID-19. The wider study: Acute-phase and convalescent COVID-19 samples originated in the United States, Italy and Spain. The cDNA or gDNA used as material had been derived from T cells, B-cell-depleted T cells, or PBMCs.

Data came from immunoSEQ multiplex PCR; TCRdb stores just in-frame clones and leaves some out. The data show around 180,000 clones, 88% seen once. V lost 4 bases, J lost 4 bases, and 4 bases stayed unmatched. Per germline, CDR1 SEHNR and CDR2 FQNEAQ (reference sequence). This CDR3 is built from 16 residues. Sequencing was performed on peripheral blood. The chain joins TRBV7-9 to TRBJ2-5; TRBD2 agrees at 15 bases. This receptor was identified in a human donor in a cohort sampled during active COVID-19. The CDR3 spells CASSSGLAGGGETQYF. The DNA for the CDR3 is TGTGCCAGCAGCTCGGGACTAGCGGGAGGAGGAGAGACCCAGTACTTC. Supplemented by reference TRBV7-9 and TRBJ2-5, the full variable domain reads DTGVSQNPRHKITKRGQNVTFRCDPISEHNRLYWYRQTLGQGPEFLTYFQNEAQLEKSRLLSDRFSAERPKGSFSTLEIQRTEQGDSAMYLCASSSGLAGGGETQYFGPGTRLLVL.